This T cell receptor beta chain was identified during a study of T-cell reconstitution after alpha-beta-depleted transplantation in children. Points from the study as a whole: Alpha-beta T cells present about two months after transplant were reported to originate from several hundred expanded graft clones. The high TCRbeta diversity at day 60 in some patients came from surviving recipient T cells and thymic progenitors. The authors attributed T-cell counts and diversity one year after transplant mostly to newly produced T cells.

The TCRbeta library incorporated unique molecular identifiers. A single record per CDR3 protein comes from TCRdb applying MiXCR to the PCR reads. The table shows approximately 980,000 distinct CDR3 sequences, with about 29% occurring only once. This clonotype was counted a few times. Its antigen is not known. This specimen was PBMCs, mostly from graft donor cells, taken 360 days after TCRalphabeta/CD19-depleted stem cell transplant. The sequence was collected from a boy in the first two years of life who had a stem cell transplant for SCID, so the T cells may come from the graft donor.

CDR3 residues: CASSQEGTRREQYF. Here the CDR3 DNA reads TGCGCCAGCAGCCAAGAGGGGACGAGACGGGAGCAGTACTTC. The chain is built from TRBV4-1 and TRBJ2-7, with D perhaps given as TRBD1 or TRBD2 (5 bases each). The V and J ends lost 0 bases and 7 bases respectively, with 13 bases between them. This CDR3 spans 14 amino acids. Germline V gene sequence: CDR1 MGHRA, CDR2 YSYEKL.